These 5 T cell receptor beta chains originate from one sample sequenced in a study of T cells after yellow fever vaccination. TCRdb processed the 5' RACE reads anew with MiXCR; each CDR3 protein has one entry. The table shows 450,000 to 600,000 distinct CDR3 sequences, with 13% occurring only once. The sequences come from PBMCs, collected on the day of the yellow fever booster vaccination. The origin of the receptors is a man younger than 40 who received the YFV17D yellow fever vaccine.

This clonotype has a handful of counts. J is TRBJ2-7 and V is TRBV28; weak D call: TRBD1 (5 bases). This CDR3 has 14 residues. Germline CDR1 MDHEN, CDR2 SYDVKM. V was pared by 6 bases and J by 0 bases, with 12 bases between. Written as DNA, the CDR3 is TGTGCCAGCAGCACCCGCCAGGGCTCCTACGAGCAGTACTTC. Translating gives CASSTRQGSYEQYF.

The chain combines TRBV7-8 with TRBJ2-3, with D possibly matching TRBD1 (6 bases). The CDR3 totals 16 residues. CDR1 SGHVS and CDR2 FQNEAQ come from the germline V gene. CDR3 nucleotides: TGTGCTACCTATGACAGGTGGAGAGGTGGGACAGATACGCAGTATTTT. This sequence encodes CATYDRWRGGTDTQYF.

The chain couples TRBV28 to TRBJ2-7; D possibly matches TRBD1 or TRBD2 (5 bases each). This CDR3 comprises 15 residues. Trimming removed 5 bases from V and 7 bases from J, with 21 bases in between. Germline CDR1 reads MDHEN; CDR2 reads SYDVKM. Here the CDR3 reads CASSTGRDLLREQYF. The CDR3 DNA reads TGTGCCAGCAGTACGGGACGGGACCTCCTACGGGAGCAGTACTTC.

This clonotype appeared a few times. This chain joins TRBV5-1 and TRBJ2-7, with 11 positions matching TRBD2. The V segment lost 1 base and the J segment 7 bases; nucleotides outside the gene matches: 7. The CDR3 covers 15 residues. The germline V gene has CDR1 SGHRS and CDR2 YFSETQ. CDR3 sequence (DNA): TGCGCCAGCAGCTTGACTAGCGGGAGTGCGGGTGAGCAGTACTTC. Its protein is CASSLTSGSAGEQYF.

The rearrangement links TRBV20-1 to TRBJ2-3, with TRBD2 matching 9 bases. The CDR3 totals 14 residues. CDR1 DFQATT and CDR2 SNEGSKA come from the germline V gene (reference sequence). Trimming at V came to 6 bases and at J to 1 base, leaving 5 bases not matched to a gene. The CDR3 is CSASSGRRTDTQYF. The CDR3 nucleotides are TGCAGTGCCAGTAGCGGGAGACGCACAGATACGCAGTATTTT.